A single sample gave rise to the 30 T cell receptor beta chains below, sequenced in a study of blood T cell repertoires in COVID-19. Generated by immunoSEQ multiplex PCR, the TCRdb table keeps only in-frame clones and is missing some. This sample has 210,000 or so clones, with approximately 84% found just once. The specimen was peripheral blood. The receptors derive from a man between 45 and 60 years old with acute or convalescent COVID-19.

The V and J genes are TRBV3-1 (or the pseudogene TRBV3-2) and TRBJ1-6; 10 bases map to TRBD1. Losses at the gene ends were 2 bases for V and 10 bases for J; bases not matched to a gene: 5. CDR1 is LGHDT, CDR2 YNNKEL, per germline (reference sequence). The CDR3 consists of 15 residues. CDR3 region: CASSQTGTGESPLHF. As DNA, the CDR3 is TGTGCCAGCAGCCAAACCGGGACAGGGGAGTCACCCCTCCACTTT.

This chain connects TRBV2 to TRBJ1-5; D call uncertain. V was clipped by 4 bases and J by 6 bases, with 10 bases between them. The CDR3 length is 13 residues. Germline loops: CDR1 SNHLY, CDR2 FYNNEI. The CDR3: CASSVNLPQPQHF. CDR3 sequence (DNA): TGTGCCAGCAGTGTAAATCTCCCTCAGCCCCAGCATTTT.

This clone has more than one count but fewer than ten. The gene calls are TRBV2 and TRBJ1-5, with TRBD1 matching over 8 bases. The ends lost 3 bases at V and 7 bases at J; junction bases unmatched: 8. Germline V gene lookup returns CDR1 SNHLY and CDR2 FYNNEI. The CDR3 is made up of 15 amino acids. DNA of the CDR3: TGTGCCAGCAGTGACGGGGCCAGGGGGCAGCAGCCCCAGCATTTT. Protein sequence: CASSDGARGQQPQHF.

The DNA of the CDR3 is TGTGCCAGCAGCTCCTATGGGACAGGGCATGAAAAACTGTTTTTT. Translating gives CASSSYGTGHEKLFF. The J gene is TRBJ1-4, the V gene TRBV7-9, with 9 bases that match TRBD1. The CDR3 has 15 amino acids. V shed 4 bases, J shed 6 bases, and the junction held 6 bases outside the gene matches. Germline V gene lookup returns CDR1 SEHNR and CDR2 FQNEAQ (reference sequence).

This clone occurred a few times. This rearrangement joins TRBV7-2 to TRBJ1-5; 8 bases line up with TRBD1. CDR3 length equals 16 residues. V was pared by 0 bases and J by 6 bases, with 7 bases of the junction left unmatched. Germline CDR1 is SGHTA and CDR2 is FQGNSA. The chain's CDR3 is CASSLATGGSVQPQHF. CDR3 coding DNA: TGTGCCAGCAGCTTAGCTACAGGGGGTTCGGTTCAGCCCCAGCATTTT. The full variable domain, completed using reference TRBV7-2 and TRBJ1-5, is GAGVSQSPSNKVTEKGKDVELRCDPISGHTALYWYRQSLGQGLEFLIYFQGNSAPDKSGLPSDRFSAERTGGSVSTLTIQRTQQEDSAVYLCASSLATGGSVQPQHFGDGTRLSIL.

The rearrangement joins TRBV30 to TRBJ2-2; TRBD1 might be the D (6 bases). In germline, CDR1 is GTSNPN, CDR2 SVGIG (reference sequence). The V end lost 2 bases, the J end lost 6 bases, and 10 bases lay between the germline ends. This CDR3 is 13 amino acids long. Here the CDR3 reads CAWSSQGSGELFF. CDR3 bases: TGTGCCTGGAGTTCGCAGGGGTCCGGGGAGCTGTTTTTT.

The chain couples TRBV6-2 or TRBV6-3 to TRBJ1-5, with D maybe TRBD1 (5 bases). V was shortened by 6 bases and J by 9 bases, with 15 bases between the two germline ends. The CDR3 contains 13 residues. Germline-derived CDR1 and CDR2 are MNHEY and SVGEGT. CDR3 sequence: CASSLPLGRPQHF. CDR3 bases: TGTGCCAGCAGCCTCCCATTGGGGCGGCCCCAGCATTTT.

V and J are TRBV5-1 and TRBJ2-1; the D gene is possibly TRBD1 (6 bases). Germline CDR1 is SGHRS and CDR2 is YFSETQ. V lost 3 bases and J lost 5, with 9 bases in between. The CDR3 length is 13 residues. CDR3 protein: CASSSRTDNEQFF. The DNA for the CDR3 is TGCGCCAGCAGCTCCAGGACAGACAATGAGCAGTTCTTC.

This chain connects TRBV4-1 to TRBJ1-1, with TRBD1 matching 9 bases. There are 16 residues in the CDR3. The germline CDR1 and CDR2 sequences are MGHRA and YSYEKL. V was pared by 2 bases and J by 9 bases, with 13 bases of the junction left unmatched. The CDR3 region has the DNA TGCGCCAGCAGCCAATGGGGACAGGGTCGCGGGACACAAGCTTTCTTT. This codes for CASSQWGQGRGTQAFF.

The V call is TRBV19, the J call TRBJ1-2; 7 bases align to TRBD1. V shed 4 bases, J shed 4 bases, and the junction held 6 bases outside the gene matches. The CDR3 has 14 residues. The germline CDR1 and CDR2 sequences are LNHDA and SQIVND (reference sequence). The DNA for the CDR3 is TGTGCCAGTAGTACAACAGGGGTCCGCTATGGCTACACCTTC. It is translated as CASSTTGVRYGYTF.

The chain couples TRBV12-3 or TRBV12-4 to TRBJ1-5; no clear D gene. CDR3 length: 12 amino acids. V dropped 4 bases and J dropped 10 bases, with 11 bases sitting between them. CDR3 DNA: TGTGCCAGCAGTTCTGCCCCGAGCCCCCAGCATTTT. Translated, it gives CASSSAPSPQHF.

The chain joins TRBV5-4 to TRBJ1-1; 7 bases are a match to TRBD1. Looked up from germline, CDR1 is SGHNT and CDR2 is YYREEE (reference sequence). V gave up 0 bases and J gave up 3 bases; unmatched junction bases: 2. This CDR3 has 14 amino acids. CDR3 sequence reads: CASSLAGTDTEAFF. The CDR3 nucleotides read TGTGCCAGCAGCTTGGCCGGGACAGACACTGAAGCTTTCTTT.

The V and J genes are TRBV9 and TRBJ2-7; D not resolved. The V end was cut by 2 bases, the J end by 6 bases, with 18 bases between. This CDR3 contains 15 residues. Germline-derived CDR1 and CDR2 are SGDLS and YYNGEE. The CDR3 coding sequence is TGTGCCAGCAGCGTCGATTTGGTAGTGCCCACCGAGCAGTACTTC. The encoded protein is CASSVDLVVPTEQYF.

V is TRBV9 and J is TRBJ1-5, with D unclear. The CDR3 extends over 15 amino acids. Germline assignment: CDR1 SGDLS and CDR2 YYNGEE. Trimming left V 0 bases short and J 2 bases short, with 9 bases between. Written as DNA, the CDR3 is TGTGCCAGCAGCGTAGGTGGAGGTGGCAATCAGCCCCAGCATTTT. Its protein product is CASSVGGGGNQPQHF.

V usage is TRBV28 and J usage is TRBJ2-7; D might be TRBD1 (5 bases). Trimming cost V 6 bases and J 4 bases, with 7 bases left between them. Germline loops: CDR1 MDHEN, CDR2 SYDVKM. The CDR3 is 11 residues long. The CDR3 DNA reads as TGTGCCAGCAGAAACAGGTACGAGCAGTACTTC. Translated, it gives CASRNRYEQYF.

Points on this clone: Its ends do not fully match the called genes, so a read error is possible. The CDR3 DNA reads TGTGCCAGCAGAGAAGGGACAGAAAACTACAATGAGCAGTTCTTC. It is translated as CASREGTENYNEQFF. The V gene is TRBV2, the J gene TRBJ2-1; TRBD1 agrees at 7 bases. Germline CDR1 SNHLY, CDR2 FYNNEI. CDR3 length: 15 residues.

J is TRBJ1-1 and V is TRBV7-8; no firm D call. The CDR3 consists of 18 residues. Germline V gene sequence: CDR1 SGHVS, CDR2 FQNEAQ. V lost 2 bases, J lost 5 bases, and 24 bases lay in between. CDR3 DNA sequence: TGTGCCAGCAGCTTACGCCTTTTGTTTCGAGGCGGTGGTACTGAAGCTTTCTTT. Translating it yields CASSLRLLFRGGGTEAFF.

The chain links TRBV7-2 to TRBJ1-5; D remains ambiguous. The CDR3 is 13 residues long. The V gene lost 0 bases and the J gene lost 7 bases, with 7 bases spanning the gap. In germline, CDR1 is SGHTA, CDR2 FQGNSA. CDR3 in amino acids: CASSLAKRQPQHF. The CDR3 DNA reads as TGTGCCAGCAGCTTAGCGAAGAGGCAGCCCCAGCATTTT.

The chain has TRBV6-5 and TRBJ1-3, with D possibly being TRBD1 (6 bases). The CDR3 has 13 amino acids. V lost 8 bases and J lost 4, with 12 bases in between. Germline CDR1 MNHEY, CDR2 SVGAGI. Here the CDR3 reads CASQGQGGNTIYF. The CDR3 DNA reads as TGTGCCAGCCAGGGACAAGGGGGAAACACCATATATTTT.

CDR3 sequence (DNA): TGTGCCATCAGTGGCCAACTAGCGGGGGGTTCGGATGAGCAGTTCTTC. It encodes CAISGQLAGGSDEQFF. This chain links TRBV10-3 with TRBJ2-1; 12 positions match TRBD2. After removal of 4 bases from V and 8 bases from J, the junction contained 9 bases not matched to a gene. Germline CDR1 and CDR2: ENHRY and SYGVKD. The CDR3 is 16 amino acids.

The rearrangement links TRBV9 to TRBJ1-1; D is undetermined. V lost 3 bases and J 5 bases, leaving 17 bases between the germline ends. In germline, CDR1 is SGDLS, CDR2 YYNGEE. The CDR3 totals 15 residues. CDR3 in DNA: TGTGCCAGCAGCGCCCCTCCGCTCGGGGATACTGAAGCTTTCTTT. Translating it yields CASSAPPLGDTEAFF.

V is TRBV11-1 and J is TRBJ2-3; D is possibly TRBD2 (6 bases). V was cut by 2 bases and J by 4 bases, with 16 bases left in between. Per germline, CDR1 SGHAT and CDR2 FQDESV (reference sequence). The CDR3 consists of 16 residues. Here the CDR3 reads CASSLNRGSGADTQYF. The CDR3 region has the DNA TGTGCCAGCAGCTTAAATCGGGGGTCCGGCGCAGATACGCAGTATTTT. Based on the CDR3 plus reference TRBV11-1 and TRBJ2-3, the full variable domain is EAEVAQSPRYKITEKSQAVAFWCDPISGHATLYWYRQILGQGPELLVQFQDESVVDDSQLPKDRFSAERLKGVDSTLKIQPAELGDSAMYLCASSLNRGSGADTQYFGPGTRLTVL.

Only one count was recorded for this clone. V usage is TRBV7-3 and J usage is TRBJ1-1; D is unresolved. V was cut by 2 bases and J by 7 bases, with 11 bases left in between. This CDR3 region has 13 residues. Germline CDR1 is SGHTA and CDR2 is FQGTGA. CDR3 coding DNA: TGTGCCAGCAGCTTAGGTGCTAAATATGAAGCTTTCTTT. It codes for CASSLGAKYEAFF.

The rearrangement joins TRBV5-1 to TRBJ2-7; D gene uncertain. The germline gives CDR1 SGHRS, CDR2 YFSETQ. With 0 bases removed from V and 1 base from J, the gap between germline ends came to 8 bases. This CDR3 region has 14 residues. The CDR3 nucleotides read TGCGCCAGCAGCTTGGTAGCTCCTTCCTACGAGCAGTACTTC. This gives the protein CASSLVAPSYEQYF.

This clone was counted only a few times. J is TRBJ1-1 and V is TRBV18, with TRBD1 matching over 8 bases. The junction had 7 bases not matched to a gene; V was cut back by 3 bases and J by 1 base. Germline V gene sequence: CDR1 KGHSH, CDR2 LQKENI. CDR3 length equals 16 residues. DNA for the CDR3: TGTGCCAGCTCACCCCGACAGGGGATTTCGAACACTGAAGCTTTCTTT. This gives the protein CASSPRQGISNTEAFF.

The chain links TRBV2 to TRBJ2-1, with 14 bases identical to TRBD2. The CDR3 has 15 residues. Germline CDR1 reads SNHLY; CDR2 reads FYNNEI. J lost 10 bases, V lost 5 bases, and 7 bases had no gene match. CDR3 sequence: CASSPTSGGAGEQFF. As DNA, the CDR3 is TGTGCCAGCAGTCCGACTAGCGGGGGGGCCGGGGAGCAGTTCTTC.

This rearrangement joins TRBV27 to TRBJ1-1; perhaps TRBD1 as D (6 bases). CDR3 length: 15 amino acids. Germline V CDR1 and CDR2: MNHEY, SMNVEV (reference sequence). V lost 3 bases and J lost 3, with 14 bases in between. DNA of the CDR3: TGTGCCAGCAGTTTGGGGGGGCGCGCGGACACTGAAGCTTTCTTT. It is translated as CASSLGGRADTEAFF.

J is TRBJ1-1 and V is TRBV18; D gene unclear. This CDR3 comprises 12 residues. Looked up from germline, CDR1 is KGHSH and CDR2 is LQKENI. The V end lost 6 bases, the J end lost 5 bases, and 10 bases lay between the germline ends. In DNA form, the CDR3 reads TGTGCCAGCTCCCCGAGGGAGACTGAAGCTTTCTTT. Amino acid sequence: CASSPRETEAFF.

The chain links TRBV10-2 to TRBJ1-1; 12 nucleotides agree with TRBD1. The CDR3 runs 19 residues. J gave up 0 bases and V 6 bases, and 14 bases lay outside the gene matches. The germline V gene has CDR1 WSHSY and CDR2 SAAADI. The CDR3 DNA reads TGCGCCAGCAGAACTGACCGGGACAGGGGGCGAAACGTGAACACTGAAGCTTTCTTT. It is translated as CASRTDRDRGRNVNTEAFF.

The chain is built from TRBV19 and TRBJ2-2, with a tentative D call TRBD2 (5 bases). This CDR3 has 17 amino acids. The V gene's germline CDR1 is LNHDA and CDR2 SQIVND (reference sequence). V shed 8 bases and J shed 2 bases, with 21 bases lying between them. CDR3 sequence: CASEPTPGVINTGELFF. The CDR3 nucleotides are TGTGCCAGTGAGCCTACCCCCGGGGTGATTAACACCGGGGAGCTGTTTTTT.